This T cell receptor (beta chain) was recovered during a study of blood T cell repertoires in COVID-19. Study in general: Samples taken during acute and convalescent COVID-19 were collected in the United States, Italy and Spain. The cDNA or gDNA used as material had been derived from T cells, B-cell-depleted T cells, or PBMCs.

Living in about two dozen US areas, the participants were between roughly 18 and 90 years of age. Clinical history as reported by participants underpinned cohort assignment. Using immunoSEQ multiplex PCR, the repertoire was profiled, and TCRdb retains in-frame clones only, with some absent. Among around 150,000 clones, almost 85% were seen once, and the ten largest hold about 3.4%. With 5 bases removed from V and 3 bases from J, the gap between germline ends came to 10 bases. The CDR3 contains 13 residues. Looked up from germline, CDR1 is SGHNT and CDR2 is YENEEA. This chain joins TRBV11-3 and TRBJ1-2; D is possibly TRBD1 (6 bases). This sequence was found in a woman between 45 and 65 years old with acute COVID-19. Material for sequencing was PBMCs or T cells enriched from blood (not recorded which). CDR3 sequence (DNA): TGTGCCAGCAGCCCCGGGGGGCACTATGGCTACACCTTC. It specifies CASSPGGHYGYTF.